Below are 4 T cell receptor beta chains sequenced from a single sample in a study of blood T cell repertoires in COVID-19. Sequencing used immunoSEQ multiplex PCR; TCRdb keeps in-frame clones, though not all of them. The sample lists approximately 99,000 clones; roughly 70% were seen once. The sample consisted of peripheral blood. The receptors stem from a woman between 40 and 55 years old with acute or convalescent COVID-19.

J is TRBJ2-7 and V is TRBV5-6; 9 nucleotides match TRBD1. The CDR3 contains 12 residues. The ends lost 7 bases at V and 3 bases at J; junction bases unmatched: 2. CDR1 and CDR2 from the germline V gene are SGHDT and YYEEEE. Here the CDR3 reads CASGQGSYEQYF. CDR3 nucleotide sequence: TGTGCCAGCGGACAGGGGAGCTACGAGCAGTACTTC.

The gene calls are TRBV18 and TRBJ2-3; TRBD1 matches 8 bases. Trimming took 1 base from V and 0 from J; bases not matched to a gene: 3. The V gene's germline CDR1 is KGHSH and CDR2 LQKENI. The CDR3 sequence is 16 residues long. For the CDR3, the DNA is TGTGCCAGCTCACCACGGACAGGGTCTAGCACAGATACGCAGTATTTT. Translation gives CASSPRTGSSTDTQYF.

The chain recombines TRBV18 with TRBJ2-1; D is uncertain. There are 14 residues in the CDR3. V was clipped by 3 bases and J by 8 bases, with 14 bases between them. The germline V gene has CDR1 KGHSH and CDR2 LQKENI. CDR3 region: CASSPKTDNDEQFF. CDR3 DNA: TGTGCCAGCTCACCGAAAACCGACAATGATGAGCAGTTCTTC.

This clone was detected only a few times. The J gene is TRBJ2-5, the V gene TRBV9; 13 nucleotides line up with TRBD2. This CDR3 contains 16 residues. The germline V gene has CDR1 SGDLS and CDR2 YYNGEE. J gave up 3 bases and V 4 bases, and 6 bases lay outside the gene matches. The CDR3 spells CASSRTSGGLKETQYF. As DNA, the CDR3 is TGTGCCAGCAGCAGGACTAGCGGGGGACTTAAAGAGACCCAGTACTTC.